This T cell receptor (beta chain) was identified in a study of post-analysis software for immune sequencing data. The study, taken as a whole, reports: Compared with controls, patients had more of five TRBV segments, including TRBV5-6, TRBV5-1 and TRBV20-1.

Germline V CDR1 and CDR2: SQVTM, ANQGSEA. The CDR3 covers 12 residues. This clonotype was detected only once. Its target is unknown. One end of the junction varies from germline; a read error may be responsible. The TCR beta cDNA libraries contained unique molecular identifiers. TCRdb independently ran MiXCR on the PCR reads; one entry per CDR3 protein. The table includes approximately 460,000 distinct CDR3 sequences, over 35% detected once. The chain couples TRBV29-1 to TRBJ2-1, with D possibly matching TRBD1 (6 bases). The sequence derives from a girl between 5 and 17 years old with multiple sclerosis. Material: blood. Here the CDR3 DNA reads TGCAGCGTAGAAACAGGGTTCGGTGAGCAGGTCTTC. Translation: CSVETGFGEQVF.